This T cell receptor (beta chain) appears in the sequencing data of a study of shared clonotypes between healthy human individuals. Study background: In total, the donors were two women and three men aged 18 to 49. The study used three CD4 naive, three CD4 memory, two CD8 naive and one CD8 memory plate per donor.

To note about this clone: Its matching antigen is unknown.

Study-wide findings and caveats: Inspection by rarefaction showed sorted-subset sequencing to be incomplete despite large depth.

In germline, CDR1 is SNHLY, CDR2 FYNNEI. V dropped 5 bases and J dropped 7; count of bases not matched to a gene: 7. The CDR3 is 14 amino acids. Clones were read by immunoSEQ multiplex PCR, and TCRdb kept only the in-frame ones, dropping some. The sample carries fewer than 3 million clones, around 90% recorded once. It was into CD45RA+ naive and CD45RA-negative memory subsets that the CD4+ cells were split. The chain employs TRBV2 and TRBJ1-4; 7 nucleotides match TRBD1. This receptor was identified in a man between 18 and 29 years old in good health. Some clones in this sample may be carry-over from other donors' samples. Material: naive CD4+ T cells from PBMCs. This sample's subset: CD45RA+ positively selected. This chain's CDR3 is CASSYRGEGEKLFF. The CDR3 DNA sequence: TGTGCCAGCAGTTACAGGGGAGAGGGTGAAAAACTGTTTTTT.